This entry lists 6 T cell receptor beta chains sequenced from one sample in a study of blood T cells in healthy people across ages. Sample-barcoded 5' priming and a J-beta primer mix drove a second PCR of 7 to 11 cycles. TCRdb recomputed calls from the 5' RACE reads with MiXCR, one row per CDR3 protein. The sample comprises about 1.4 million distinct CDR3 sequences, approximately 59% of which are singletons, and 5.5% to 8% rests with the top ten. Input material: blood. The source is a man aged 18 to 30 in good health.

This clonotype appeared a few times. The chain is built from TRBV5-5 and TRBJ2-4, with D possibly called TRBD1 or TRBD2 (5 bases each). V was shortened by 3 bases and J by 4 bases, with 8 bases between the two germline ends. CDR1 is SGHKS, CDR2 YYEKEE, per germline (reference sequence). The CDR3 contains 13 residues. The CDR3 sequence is CASSWDGKNIQYF. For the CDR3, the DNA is TGTGCCAGCAGCTGGGACGGTAAAAACATTCAGTACTTC.

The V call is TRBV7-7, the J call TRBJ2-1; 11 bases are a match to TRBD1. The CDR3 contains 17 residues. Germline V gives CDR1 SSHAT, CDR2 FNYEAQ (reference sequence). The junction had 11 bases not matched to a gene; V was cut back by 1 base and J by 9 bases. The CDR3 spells CASSLVGPGQGATEQFF. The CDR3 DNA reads TGTGCCAGCAGCTTAGTCGGTCCAGGACAGGGGGCGACTGAGCAGTTCTTC.

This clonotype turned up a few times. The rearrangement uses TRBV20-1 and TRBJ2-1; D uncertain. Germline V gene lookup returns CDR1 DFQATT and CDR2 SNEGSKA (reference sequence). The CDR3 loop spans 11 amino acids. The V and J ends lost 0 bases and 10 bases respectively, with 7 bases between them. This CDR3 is CSARDLSEQFF. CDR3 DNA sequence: TGCAGTGCTAGAGATCTTTCCGAGCAGTTCTTC.

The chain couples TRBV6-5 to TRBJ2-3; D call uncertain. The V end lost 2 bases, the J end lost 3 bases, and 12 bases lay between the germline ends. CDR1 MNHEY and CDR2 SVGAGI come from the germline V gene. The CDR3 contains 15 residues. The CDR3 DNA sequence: TGTGCCAGCAGTTACCGGGTAGAGGCGACAGATACGCAGTATTTT. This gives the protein CASSYRVEATDTQYF.

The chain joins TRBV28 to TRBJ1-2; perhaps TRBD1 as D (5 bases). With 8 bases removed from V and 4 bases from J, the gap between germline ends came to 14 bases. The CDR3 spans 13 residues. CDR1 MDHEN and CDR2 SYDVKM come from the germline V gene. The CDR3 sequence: CASRQPNRYGYTF. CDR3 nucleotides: TGTGCCAGCCGACAGCCCAACCGCTATGGCTACACCTTC.

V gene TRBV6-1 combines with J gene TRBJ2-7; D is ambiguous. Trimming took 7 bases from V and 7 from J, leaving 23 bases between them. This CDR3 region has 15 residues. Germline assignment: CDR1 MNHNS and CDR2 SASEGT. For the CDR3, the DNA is TGTGCCAGCAACCCGCTAACCGGGCCTCTTTCAGAGCAGTACTTC. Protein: CASNPLTGPLSEQYF.